These T cell receptor beta chains were read from a single sample in a study of siplizumab effects on memory and regulatory T cells. Sequencing was performed with immunoSEQ multiplex PCR; in TCRdb, only in-frame clones are kept and a portion is missing. The profile shows 45,000 to 60,000 clones, roughly 87% of them singletons. The sample taken for sequencing was naive CD8+ T cells sorted from blood. The receptors stem from a human donor in good health. The CDR3 runs from the conserved cysteine through the conserved F or W. Each record gives: J gene, D gene, clone size, V gene, CDR3 protein, CDR3 DNA. D genes are given only for firm matches. Not all rows give a size; the values are once, few, many and, for expanded clones, a class.

j_gene: TRBJ2-1
d_gene: TRBD2
abundance: -
v_gene: TRBV5-6
CDR3aa: CASSFDGGGSYNEQFF
CDR3nt: TGTGCCAGCAGCTTTGACGGCGGGGGGTCTTACAATGAGCAGTTCTTC

j_gene: TRBJ2-1
d_gene: TRBD2
abundance: -
v_gene: TRBV19
CDR3aa: CASSTTGVVAGGSYNEQFF
CDR3nt: TGTGCCAGTAGTACTACAGGGGTGGTAGCGGGGGGTTCCTACAATGAGCAGTTCTTC

j_gene: TRBJ1-5
d_gene: -
abundance: -
v_gene: TRBV19
CDR3aa: CASTSGGSNQPQHF
CDR3nt: TGTGCCAGTACCTCAGGAGGGAGCAATCAGCCCCAGCATTTT

j_gene: TRBJ2-1
d_gene: -
abundance: -
v_gene: TRBV25-1
CDR3aa: CASSHRDLHNEQFF
CDR3nt: TGTGCCAGCTCACACCGGGACTTGCACAATGAGCAGTTCTTC

j_gene: TRBJ2-5
d_gene: -
abundance: -
v_gene: TRBV6-5
CDR3aa: CASSQDGGETQYF
CDR3nt: TGTGCCAGCAGCCAAGACGGAGGGGAGACCCAGTACTTC

j_gene: TRBJ2-1
d_gene: TRBD2
abundance: -
v_gene: TRBV12-5
CDR3aa: CASGTTWAGGSDEQFF
CDR3nt: TGTGCTAGTGGTACTACCTGGGCGGGGGGGTCAGATGAGCAGTTCTTC

j_gene: TRBJ2-7
d_gene: -
abundance: -
v_gene: TRBV2
CDR3aa: CASRDSSYEQYF
CDR3nt: TGTGCCAGCAGGGACAGCTCCTACGAGCAGTACTTC

j_gene: TRBJ2-2
d_gene: TRBD2
abundance: once
v_gene: TRBV4-1
CDR3aa: CASSQVLAGGPSTGELFF
CDR3nt: TGCGCCAGCAGCCAAGTACTAGCGGGAGGGCCAAGCACCGGGGAGCTGTTTTTT

j_gene: TRBJ2-7
d_gene: TRBD2
abundance: -
v_gene: TRBV27
CDR3aa: CASSLGSGGSYEQYF
CDR3nt: TGTGCCAGCAGTTTAGGTAGCGGGGGATCCTACGAGCAGTACTTC

j_gene: TRBJ2-1
d_gene: TRBD1
abundance: -
v_gene: TRBV7-9
CDR3aa: CASSSTSGTGIWDEQFF
CDR3nt: TGTGCCAGCAGCTCAACCTCCGGGACAGGGATTTGGGATGAGCAGTTCTTC

j_gene: TRBJ1-2
d_gene: -
abundance: -
v_gene: TRBV5-6
CDR3aa: CASSLGYGYTF
CDR3nt: TGTGCCAGCAGCTTGGGCTATGGCTACACCTTC

j_gene: TRBJ2-3
d_gene: -
abundance: once
v_gene: TRBV6-1
CDR3aa: CASSEGSSAYTDTQYF
CDR3nt: TGTGCCAGCAGTGAAGGTAGTAGCGCGTACACAGATACGCAGTATTTT

j_gene: TRBJ1-6
d_gene: TRBD1
abundance: -
v_gene: TRBV7-2
CDR3aa: CASRRRDSLNSPLHF
CDR3nt: TGTGCCAGCAGGCGCCGGGACAGCCTAAATTCACCCCTCCACTTT

j_gene: TRBJ1-4
d_gene: -
abundance: -
v_gene: TRBV19
CDR3aa: CASTPMGGTLFF
CDR3nt: TGTGCCAGTACCCCTATGGGGGGGACACTGTTTTTT

j_gene: TRBJ2-7
d_gene: TRBD2
abundance: -
v_gene: TRBV18
CDR3aa: CASSTIGGAASYEQYF
CDR3nt: TGTGCCAGCTCAACGATCGGGGGGGCGGCATCCTACGAGCAGTACTTC

j_gene: TRBJ1-5
d_gene: -
abundance: once
v_gene: TRBV6-4
CDR3aa: CASSDYPQHF
CDR3nt: TGTGCCAGCAGTGATTATCCCCAGCATTTT

j_gene: TRBJ1-4
d_gene: TRBD1
abundance: -
v_gene: TRBV19
CDR3aa: CASSIRPGQGDEKLFF
CDR3nt: TGTGCCAGTAGTATAAGGCCGGGACAGGGCGACGAAAAACTGTTTTTT